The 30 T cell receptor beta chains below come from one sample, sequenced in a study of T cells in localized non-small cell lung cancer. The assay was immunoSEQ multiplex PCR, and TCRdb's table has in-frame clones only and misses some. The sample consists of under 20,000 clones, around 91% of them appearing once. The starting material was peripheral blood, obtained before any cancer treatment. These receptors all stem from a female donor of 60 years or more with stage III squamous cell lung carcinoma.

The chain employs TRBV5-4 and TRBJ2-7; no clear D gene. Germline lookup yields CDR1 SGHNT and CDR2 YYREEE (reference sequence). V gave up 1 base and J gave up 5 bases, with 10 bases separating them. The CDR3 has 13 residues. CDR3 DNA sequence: TGTGCCAGCAGCTTGTACAAGATAGACGAGCAGTACTTC. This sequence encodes CASSLYKIDEQYF.

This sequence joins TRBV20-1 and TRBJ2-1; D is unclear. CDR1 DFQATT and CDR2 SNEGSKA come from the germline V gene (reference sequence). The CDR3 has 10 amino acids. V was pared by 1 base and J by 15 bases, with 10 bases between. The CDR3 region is CSARGTQWFF. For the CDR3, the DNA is TGCAGTGCTAGAGGGACGCAATGGTTCTTC.

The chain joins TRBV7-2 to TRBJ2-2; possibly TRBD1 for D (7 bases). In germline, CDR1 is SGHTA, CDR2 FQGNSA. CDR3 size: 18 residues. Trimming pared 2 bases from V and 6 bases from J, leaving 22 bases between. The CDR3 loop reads CASSLSLRSRGDSGELFF. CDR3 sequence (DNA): TGTGCCAGCAGCTTATCATTGCGGTCCAGGGGGGATTCCGGGGAGCTGTTTTTT.

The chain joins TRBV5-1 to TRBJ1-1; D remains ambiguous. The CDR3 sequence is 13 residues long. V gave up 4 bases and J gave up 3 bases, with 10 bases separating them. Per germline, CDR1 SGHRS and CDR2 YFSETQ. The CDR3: CASSAVGDTEAFF. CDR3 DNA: TGCGCCAGCAGCGCGGTGGGTGACACTGAAGCTTTCTTT.

In DNA form, the CDR3 reads TGTGCCAGCAGCGTAGTTGGGACTAGCGGGAGGGCCGGGGAAAACATTCAGTACTTC. Amino acids: CASSVVGTSGRAGENIQYF. The rearrangement joins TRBV9 to TRBJ2-4, with 16 bases lining up with TRBD2. V shed 0 bases and J 5 bases; nucleotides not matched to a gene: 8. This CDR3 contains 19 residues. The germline gives CDR1 SGDLS, CDR2 YYNGEE.

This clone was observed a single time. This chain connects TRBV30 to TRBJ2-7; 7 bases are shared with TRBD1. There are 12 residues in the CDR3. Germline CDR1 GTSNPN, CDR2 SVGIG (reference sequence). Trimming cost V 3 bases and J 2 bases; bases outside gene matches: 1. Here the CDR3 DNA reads TGTGCCTGGAGCCAGGGGGCCTACGAGCAGTACTTC. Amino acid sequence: CAWSQGAYEQYF.

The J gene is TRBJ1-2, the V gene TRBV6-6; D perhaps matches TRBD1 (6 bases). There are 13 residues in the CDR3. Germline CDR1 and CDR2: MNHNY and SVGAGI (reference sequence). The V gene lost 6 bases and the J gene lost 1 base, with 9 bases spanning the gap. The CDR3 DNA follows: TGTGCCAGCAGGTTGGACAGTAACTATGGCTACACCTTC. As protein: CASRLDSNYGYTF.

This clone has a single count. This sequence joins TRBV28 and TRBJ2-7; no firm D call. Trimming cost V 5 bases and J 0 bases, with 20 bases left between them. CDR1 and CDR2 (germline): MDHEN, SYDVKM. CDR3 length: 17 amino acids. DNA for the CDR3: TGTGCCAGCAGTCTGGTGAGTGGCTTTGCCCGCTCCTACGAGCAGTACTTC. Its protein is CASSLVSGFARSYEQYF.

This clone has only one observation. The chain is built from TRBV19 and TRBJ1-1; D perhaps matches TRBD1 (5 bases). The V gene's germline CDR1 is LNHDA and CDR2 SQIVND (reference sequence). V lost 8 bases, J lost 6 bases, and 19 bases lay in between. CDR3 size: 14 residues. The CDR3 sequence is CASATGSWEPEAFF. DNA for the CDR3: TGTGCCAGTGCAACAGGTTCCTGGGAGCCTGAAGCTTTCTTT.

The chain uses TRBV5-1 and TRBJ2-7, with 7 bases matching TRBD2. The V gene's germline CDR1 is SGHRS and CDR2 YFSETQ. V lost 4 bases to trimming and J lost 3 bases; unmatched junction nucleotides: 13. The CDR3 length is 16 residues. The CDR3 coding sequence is TGCGCCAGCAGCCTCGGGGGGACTACGGGGAACTACGAGCAGTACTTC. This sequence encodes CASSLGGTTGNYEQYF.

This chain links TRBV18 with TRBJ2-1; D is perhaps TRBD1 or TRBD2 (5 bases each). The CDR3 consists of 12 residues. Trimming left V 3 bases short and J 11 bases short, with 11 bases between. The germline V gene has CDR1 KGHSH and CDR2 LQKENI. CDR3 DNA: TGTGCCAGCTCACCGAATCCGGGACAGCAGTTCTTC. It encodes CASSPNPGQQFF.

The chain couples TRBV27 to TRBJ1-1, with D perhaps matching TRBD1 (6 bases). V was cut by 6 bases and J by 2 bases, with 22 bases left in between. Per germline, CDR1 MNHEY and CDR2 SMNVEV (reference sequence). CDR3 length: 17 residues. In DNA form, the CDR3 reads TGTGCCAGCAGGGGGACACGGACGTTTTTAGCCAACACTGAAGCTTTCTTT. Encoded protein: CASRGTRTFLANTEAFF.

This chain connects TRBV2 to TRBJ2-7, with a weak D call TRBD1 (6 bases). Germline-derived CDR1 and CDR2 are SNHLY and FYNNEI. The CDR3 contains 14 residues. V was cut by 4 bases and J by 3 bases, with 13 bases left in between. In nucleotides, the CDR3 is TGTGCCAGCAGTGTCCAGGGGTCAGGCTACGAGCAGTACTTC. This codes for CASSVQGSGYEQYF.

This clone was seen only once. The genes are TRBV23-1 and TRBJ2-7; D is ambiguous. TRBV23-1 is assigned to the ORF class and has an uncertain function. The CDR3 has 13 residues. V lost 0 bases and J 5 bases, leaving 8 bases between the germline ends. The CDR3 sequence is CASSQSGSHEQYF. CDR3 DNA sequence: TGCGCCAGCAGTCAATCGGGGTCCCACGAGCAGTACTTC.

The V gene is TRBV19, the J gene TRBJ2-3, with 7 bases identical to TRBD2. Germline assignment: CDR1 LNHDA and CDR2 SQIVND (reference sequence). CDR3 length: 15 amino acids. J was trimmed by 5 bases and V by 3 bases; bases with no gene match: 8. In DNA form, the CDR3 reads TGTGCCAGTAGTATTTACGGGGGGATAGAAGATACGCAGTATTTT. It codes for CASSIYGGIEDTQYF.

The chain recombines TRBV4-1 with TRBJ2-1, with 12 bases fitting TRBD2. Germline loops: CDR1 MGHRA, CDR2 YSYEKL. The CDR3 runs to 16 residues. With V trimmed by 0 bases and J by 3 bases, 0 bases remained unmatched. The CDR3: CASSQETSGSYNEQFF. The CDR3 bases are TGCGCCAGCAGCCAAGAGACTAGCGGGAGCTACAATGAGCAGTTCTTC.

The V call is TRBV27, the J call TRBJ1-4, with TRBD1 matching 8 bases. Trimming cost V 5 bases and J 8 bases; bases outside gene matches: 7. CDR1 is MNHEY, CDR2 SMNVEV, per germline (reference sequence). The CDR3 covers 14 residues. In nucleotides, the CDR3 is TGTGCCAGCAGTCCGACAGGGGTCGGGGAAAAACTGTTTTTT. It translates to CASSPTGVGEKLFF.

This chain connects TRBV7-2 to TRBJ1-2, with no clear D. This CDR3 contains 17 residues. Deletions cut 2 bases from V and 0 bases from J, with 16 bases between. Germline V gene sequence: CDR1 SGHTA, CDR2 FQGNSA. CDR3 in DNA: TGTGCCAGCAGCTTAACCGGAGGGCAGTTAGCTAACTATGGCTACACCTTC. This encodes CASSLTGGQLANYGYTF.

CDR3 sequence (DNA): TGTGCCAGCAGTGTAAGGGGAGCCTACGAGCAGTACTTC. Translating gives CASSVRGAYEQYF. V is TRBV2 and J is TRBJ2-7; D tentatively fits TRBD1 or TRBD2 (5 bases each). Germline V gene data show CDR1 as SNHLY and CDR2 as FYNNEI. V gave up 4 bases and J gave up 2 bases, with 9 bases separating them. The CDR3 sequence is 13 residues long.

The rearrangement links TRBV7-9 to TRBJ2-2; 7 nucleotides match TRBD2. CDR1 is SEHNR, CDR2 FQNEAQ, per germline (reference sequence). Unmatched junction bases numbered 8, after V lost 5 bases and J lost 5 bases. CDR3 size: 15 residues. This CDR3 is CASSPGGGGTGELFF. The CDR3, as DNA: TGTGCCAGCAGCCCTGGTGGGGGAGGGACCGGGGAGCTGTTTTTT.

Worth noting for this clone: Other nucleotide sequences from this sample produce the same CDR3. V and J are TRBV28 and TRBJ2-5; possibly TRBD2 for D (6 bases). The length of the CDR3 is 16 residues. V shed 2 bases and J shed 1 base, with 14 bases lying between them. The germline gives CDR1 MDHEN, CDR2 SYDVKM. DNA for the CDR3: TGTGCCAGCAGTTTAGTCCCGACTAGTGGCCAAGAGACCCAGTACTTC. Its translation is CASSLVPTSGQETQYF.

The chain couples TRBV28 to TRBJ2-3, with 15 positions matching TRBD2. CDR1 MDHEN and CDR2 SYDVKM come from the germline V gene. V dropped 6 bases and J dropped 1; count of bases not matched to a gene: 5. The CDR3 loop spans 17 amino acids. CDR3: CASRPGLAGGGTDTQYF. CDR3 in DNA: TGTGCCAGCAGACCGGGACTAGCGGGAGGTGGCACAGATACGCAGTATTTT.

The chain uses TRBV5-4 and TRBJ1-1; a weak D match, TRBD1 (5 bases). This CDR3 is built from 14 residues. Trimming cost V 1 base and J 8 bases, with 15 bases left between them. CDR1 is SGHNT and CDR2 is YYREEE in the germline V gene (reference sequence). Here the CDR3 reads CASSLNLGRGEAFF. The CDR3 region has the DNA TGTGCCAGCAGCTTGAACTTGGGACGGGGAGAAGCTTTCTTT.

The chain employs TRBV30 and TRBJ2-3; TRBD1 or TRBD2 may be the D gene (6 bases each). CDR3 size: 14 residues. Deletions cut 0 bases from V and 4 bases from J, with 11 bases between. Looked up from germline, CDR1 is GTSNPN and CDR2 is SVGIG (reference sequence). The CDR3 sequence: CAWSVGGGADTQYF. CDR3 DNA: TGTGCCTGGAGTGTAGGAGGGGGTGCAGATACGCAGTATTTT.

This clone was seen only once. The CDR3 loop reads CASSQDLLDSGAGEKLFF. The CDR3, as DNA: TGTGCCAGCAGCCAAGATCTCCTAGACAGTGGCGCAGGCGAAAAACTGTTTTTT. V gene TRBV4-2 combines with J gene TRBJ1-4; tentatively, D is TRBD1 (5 bases). Germline V gene data show CDR1 as LGHNA and CDR2 as YNFKEQ. The CDR3 covers 18 residues. The V end was cut by 0 bases, the J end by 8 bases, with 22 bases between.

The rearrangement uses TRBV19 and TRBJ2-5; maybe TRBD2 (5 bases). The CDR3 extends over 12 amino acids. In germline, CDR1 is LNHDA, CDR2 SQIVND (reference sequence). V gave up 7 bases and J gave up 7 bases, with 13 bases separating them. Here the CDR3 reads CASTDKGRTQYF. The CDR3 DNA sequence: TGTGCCAGTACCGATAAAGGGAGGACCCAGTACTTC.

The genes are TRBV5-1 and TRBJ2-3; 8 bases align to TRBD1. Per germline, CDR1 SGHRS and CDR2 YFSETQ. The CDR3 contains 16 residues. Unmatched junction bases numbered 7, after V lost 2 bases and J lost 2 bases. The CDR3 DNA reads TGCGCCAGCAGCTTTGGACAGGGTGGCCCCACAGATACGCAGTATTTT. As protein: CASSFGQGGPTDTQYF.

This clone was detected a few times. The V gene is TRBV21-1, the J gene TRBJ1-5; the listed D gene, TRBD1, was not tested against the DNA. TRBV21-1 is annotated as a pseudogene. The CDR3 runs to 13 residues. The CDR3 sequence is CASRGTGDKPQHF. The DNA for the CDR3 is TGTGCCAGCAGAGGGACAGGGGATAAGCCCCAGCATTTT.

Here the CDR3 reads CASSTDTRRMNTEAFF. As DNA, the CDR3 is TGTGCCAGTAGTACGGACACCAGACGAATGAACACTGAAGCTTTCTTT. The chain employs TRBV19 and TRBJ1-1; possibly TRBD1 for D (5 bases). Germline loops: CDR1 LNHDA, CDR2 SQIVND (reference sequence). The V gene lost 4 bases and the J gene lost 0 bases, with 15 bases spanning the gap. The CDR3 has 16 amino acids. Together with reference TRBV19 and TRBJ1-1, the CDR3 gives the full variable domain: DGGITQSPKYLFRKEGQNVTLSCEQNLNHDAMYWYRQDPGQGLRLIYYSQIVNDFQKGDIAEGYSVSREKKESFPLTVTSAQKNPTAFYLCASSTDTRRMNTEAFFGQGTRLTVV.

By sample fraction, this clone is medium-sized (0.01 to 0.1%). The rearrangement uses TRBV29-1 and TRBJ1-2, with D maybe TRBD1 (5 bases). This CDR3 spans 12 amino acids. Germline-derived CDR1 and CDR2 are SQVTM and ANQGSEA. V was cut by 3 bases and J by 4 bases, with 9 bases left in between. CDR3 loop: CSVERGFYGYTF. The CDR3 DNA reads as TGCAGCGTTGAGCGGGGGTTCTATGGCTACACCTTC.